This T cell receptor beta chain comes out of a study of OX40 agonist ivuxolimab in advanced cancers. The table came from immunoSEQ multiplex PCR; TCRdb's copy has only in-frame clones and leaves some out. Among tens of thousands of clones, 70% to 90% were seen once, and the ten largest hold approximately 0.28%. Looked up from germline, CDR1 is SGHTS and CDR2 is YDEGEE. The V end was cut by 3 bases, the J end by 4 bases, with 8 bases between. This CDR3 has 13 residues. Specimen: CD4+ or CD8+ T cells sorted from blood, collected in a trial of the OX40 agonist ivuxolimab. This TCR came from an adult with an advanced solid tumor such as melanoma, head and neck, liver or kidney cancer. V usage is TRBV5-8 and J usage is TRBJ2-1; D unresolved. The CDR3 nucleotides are TGTGCCAGCAGCTCCAATTCATACAATGAGCAGTTCTTC. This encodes CASSSNSYNEQFF.